These 22 T cell receptor beta chains were all obtained from the same sample, sequenced in a study of blood T cell repertoires in COVID-19. Profiled with immunoSEQ multiplex PCR; TCRdb holds only in-frame clones, not every one. Here the sample spans approximately 390,000 clones, approximately 86% being singletons. The sample comprised PBMCs or T cells enriched from blood (not recorded which). All receptors derive from a woman in her thirties or forties with acute COVID-19.

The chain uses TRBV5-1 and TRBJ2-1; TRBD2 agrees at 16 bases. Germline V gene data show CDR1 as SGHRS and CDR2 as YFSETQ. V was clipped by 4 bases and J by 8 bases; unmatched bases: 6. CDR3 length equals 16 residues. This chain's CDR3 is CASSGGTSGGAHEQFF. The CDR3 nucleotides read TGCGCCAGCAGCGGAGGGACTAGCGGGGGGGCCCATGAGCAGTTCTTC.

The genes are TRBV7-8 and TRBJ2-5; D perhaps matches TRBD2 (6 bases). Trimming pared 5 bases from V and 3 bases from J, leaving 13 bases between. CDR1 is SGHVS and CDR2 is FQNEAQ in the germline V gene. The CDR3 has 14 amino acids. The CDR3 region is CASSPNGGEETQYF. DNA for the CDR3: TGTGCCAGCAGCCCGAACGGGGGAGAAGAGACCCAGTACTTC. The whole variable domain, remainder taken from reference TRBV7-8 and TRBJ2-5, is GAGVSQSPRYKVAKRGQDVALRCDPISGHVSLFWYQQALGQGPEFLTYFQNEAQLDKSGLPSDRFFAERPEGSVSTLKIQRTQQEDSAVYLCASSPNGGEETQYFGPGTRLLVL.

The chain uses TRBV4-2 and TRBJ2-2; 9 nucleotides align to TRBD2. V was pared by 0 bases and J by 3 bases, with 11 bases of the junction left unmatched. Per the germline V gene, CDR1 is LGHNA and CDR2 is YNFKEQ. This CDR3 comprises 19 residues. CDR3 in DNA: TGTGCCAGCAGCCAAGAGGGTTCTAGCGGGGCGATCCACACCGGGGAGCTGTTTTTT. Amino acids: CASSQEGSSGAIHTGELFF.

This clone was counted a few times. J is TRBJ2-2 and V is TRBV13; D not resolved. V dropped 0 bases and J dropped 1 base, with 3 bases sitting between them. Germline CDR1 is PRHDT and CDR2 is FYEKMQ (reference sequence). CDR3 size: 14 residues. CDR3 bases: TGTGCCAGCAGCTTAGGCATGAACACCGGGGAGCTGTTTTTT. As protein: CASSLGMNTGELFF.

The chain couples TRBV29-1 to TRBJ2-1; 9 nucleotides match TRBD1. The germline CDR1 and CDR2 sequences are SQVTM and ANQGSEA. Trimming removed 7 bases from V and 5 bases from J; junction bases left unmatched: 6. The CDR3 is 13 amino acids. The CDR3 DNA follows: TGCAGCGGGACGGGACAGGGTAACAATGAGCAGTTCTTC. As protein: CSGTGQGNNEQFF.

The rearrangement joins TRBV4-1 to TRBJ2-1; maybe TRBD2 (6 bases). Germline CDR1 MGHRA, CDR2 YSYEKL. The CDR3 runs 16 residues. Between the trimmed V and J ends, which lost 4 bases and 4 bases, there was a span of 17 bases. Here the CDR3 DNA reads TGCGCCAGCAGCCTATTCCTAGCGAGGGAATACAATGAGCAGTTCTTC. Its translation is CASSLFLAREYNEQFF.

The chain recombines TRBV2 with TRBJ2-1; 12 bases are shared with TRBD2. Germline assignment: CDR1 SNHLY and CDR2 FYNNEI. Trimming took 5 bases from V and 10 from J; bases not matched to a gene: 9. The CDR3 is 15 residues long. In DNA form, the CDR3 reads TGTGCCAGCAGTACTACCACTAGCGGGGGGCGGGAGCAGTTCTTC. Its protein product is CASSTTTSGGREQFF.

V and J are TRBV5-6 and TRBJ1-3; D unclear. Per the germline V gene, CDR1 is SGHDT and CDR2 is YYEEEE. V was shortened by 4 bases and J by 4 bases, with 18 bases between the two germline ends. The CDR3 is 16 amino acids. DNA for the CDR3: TGTGCCAGCAGCCTAAACCCCGGGGAGGCCGGAAACACCATATATTTT. Translated, it gives CASSLNPGEAGNTIYF. The complete variable domain, with remaining parts taken from reference TRBV5-6 and TRBJ1-3, reads DAGVTQSPTHLIKTRGQQVTLRCSPKSGHDTVSWYQQALGQGPQFIFQYYEEEERQRGNFPDRFSGHQFPNYSSELNVNALLLGDSALYLCASSLNPGEAGNTIYFGEGSWLTVV.

The chain uses TRBV29-1 and TRBJ2-7; TRBD1 matches 7 bases. Germline loops: CDR1 SQVTM, CDR2 ANQGSEA. This CDR3 is 14 amino acids long. J lost 6 bases, V lost 6 bases, and 14 bases had no gene match. CDR3 DNA sequence: TGCAGCGTCGGAGACAGGGATGGGGTGGGCGAGCAGTACTTC. Translating it yields CSVGDRDGVGEQYF.

The chain carries TRBV9 and TRBJ1-1; D gene uncertain. The V end lost 0 bases, the J end lost 1 base, and 7 bases lay between the germline ends. The CDR3 consists of 14 residues. Germline-derived CDR1 and CDR2 are SGDLS and YYNGEE. CDR3 sequence (DNA): TGTGCCAGCAGCGTAGGCAACTCGAACACTGAAGCTTTCTTT. Translating it yields CASSVGNSNTEAFF.

V is TRBV5-1 and J is TRBJ1-1; maybe TRBD1 (6 bases). CDR1 SGHRS and CDR2 YFSETQ come from the germline V gene. This CDR3 comprises 12 residues. The V end lost 0 bases, the J end lost 8 bases, and 8 bases lay between the germline ends. Written as DNA, the CDR3 is TGCGCCAGCAGCTTGGGTGACAGGGAAGCTTTCTTT. Its translation is CASSLGDREAFF.

The genes are TRBV5-1 and TRBJ2-3, with 9 bases lining up with TRBD2. Trimming at V came to 5 bases and at J to 1 base, leaving 5 bases not matched to a gene. Germline values: CDR1 SGHRS, CDR2 YFSETQ. This CDR3 comprises 15 residues. The CDR3 sequence: CASSPIAGGTDTQYF. CDR3 coding DNA: TGCGCCAGCAGTCCAATAGCGGGGGGCACAGATACGCAGTATTTT. The entire variable domain, with the rest obtained from reference TRBV5-1 and TRBJ2-3, is as follows: KAGVTQTPRYLIKTRGQQVTLSCSPISGHRSVSWYQQTPGQGLQFLFEYFSETQRNKGNFPGRFSGRQFSNSRSEMNVSTLELGDSALYLCASSPIAGGTDTQYFGPGTRLTVL.

This chain connects TRBV28 to TRBJ2-7; 15 bases are a match to TRBD2. CDR1 and CDR2 (germline): MDHEN, SYDVKM. V gave up 6 bases and J gave up 4 bases; unmatched junction bases: 4. The CDR3 extends over 15 amino acids. The DNA of the CDR3 is TGTGCCAGCAGAGGAGGACTAGCGGGGGGGTACGAGCAGTACTTC. The encoded protein is CASRGGLAGGYEQYF.

The J gene is TRBJ2-7, the V gene TRBV18; a possible D gene is TRBD1 (6 bases). This CDR3 is 16 amino acids long. Trimming removed 1 base at V and 0 bases at J, with 13 bases between. Germline V lookup: CDR1 KGHSH, CDR2 LQKENI. The CDR3 sequence: CASSPLAGDNSYEQYF. CDR3 nucleotide sequence: TGTGCCAGCTCACCACTTGCAGGGGACAACTCCTACGAGCAGTACTTC.

The genes are TRBV2 and TRBJ1-1, with D perhaps TRBD1 (5 bases). Trimming removed 3 bases from V and 0 bases from J, with 8 bases in between. The germline V gene has CDR1 SNHLY and CDR2 FYNNEI. CDR3 length: 14 residues. CDR3 sequence reads: CASSELRVNTEAFF. CDR3 in DNA: TGTGCCAGCAGTGAGCTCAGGGTGAACACTGAAGCTTTCTTT. The full variable domain, its missing parts supplied by reference TRBV2 and TRBJ1-1, is EPEVTQTPSHQVTQMGQEVILRCVPISNHLYFYWYRQILGQKVEFLVSFYNNEISEKSEIFDDQFSVERPDGSNFTLKIRSTKLEDSAMYFCASSELRVNTEAFFGQGTRLTVV.

The V gene is TRBV18, the J gene TRBJ2-5; 8 bases match TRBD2. Per the germline V gene, CDR1 is KGHSH and CDR2 is LQKENI. There are 16 residues in the CDR3. Trimming took 4 bases from V and 3 from J; bases not matched to a gene: 10. Here the CDR3 DNA reads TGTGCCAGCTCACAAAGTTCGACGGGGGGGAAAGAGACCCAGTACTTC. Its protein is CASSQSSTGGKETQYF.

The genes are TRBV7-8 and TRBJ2-1; 11 nucleotides match TRBD2. This CDR3 is built from 16 residues. V was pared by 5 bases and J by 5 bases, with 8 bases of the junction left unmatched. Germline values: CDR1 SGHVS, CDR2 FQNEAQ. The CDR3 DNA reads as TGTGCCAGCAGCGAAAGACTAGCGGGGTCCCACAATGAGCAGTTCTTC. It is translated as CASSERLAGSHNEQFF.

With regard to this clone: Additional DNA sequences in this sample encode the identical CDR3. The chain uses TRBV5-1 and TRBJ1-1, with D possibly matching TRBD1 (5 bases). CDR1 SGHRS and CDR2 YFSETQ come from the germline V gene. The CDR3 is 14 residues long. The V gene lost 4 bases and the J gene lost 1 base, with 11 bases spanning the gap. CDR3 DNA sequence: TGCGCCAGCAGCCGCGGGACCCAGAACACTGAAGCTTTCTTT. Translation: CASSRGTQNTEAFF.

The V gene is TRBV27, the J gene TRBJ1-6; perhaps TRBD1 as D (6 bases). Germline CDR1 MNHEY, CDR2 SMNVEV (reference sequence). The V end lost 6 bases, the J end lost 3 bases, and 12 bases lay between the germline ends. This CDR3 contains 15 residues. The CDR3 bases are TGTGCCAGCAGCCACGACAGGCGCTATAATTCACCCCTCCACTTT. Amino acids: CASSHDRRYNSPLHF.

The chain links TRBV9 to TRBJ1-1; TRBD1 matches 10 bases. The length of the CDR3 is 16 residues. Germline trimming cut 0 bases from V and 1 base from J; bases unmatched to any gene: 3. Germline V gene data show CDR1 as SGDLS and CDR2 as YYNGEE. The chain's CDR3 is CASSVAGQGGNTEAFF. The CDR3, as DNA: TGTGCCAGCAGCGTAGCCGGACAGGGGGGGAACACTGAAGCTTTCTTT.

The rearrangement links TRBV15 to TRBJ1-1; tentative D call: TRBD1 (5 bases). Germline CDR1 reads LNHNV; CDR2 reads YYDKDF (reference sequence). The CDR3 is 15 residues long. The ends were cut back, 0 bases at V and 10 bases at J, with 18 bases in the middle. CDR3: CATSRDMGLQARAFF. The CDR3, as DNA: TGTGCCACCAGCAGAGATATGGGGCTTCAAGCCCGAGCTTTCTTT.

The chain couples TRBV30 to TRBJ1-3; D might be TRBD1 (6 bases). CDR3 length: 14 amino acids. Trimming shortened V by 5 bases and J by 0 bases, and 11 bases separated the two germline ends. The germline gives CDR1 GTSNPN, CDR2 SVGIG (reference sequence). CDR3 nucleotide sequence: TGTGCCTGGGACAGGTCAACCTCTGGAAACACCATATATTTT. It is translated as CAWDRSTSGNTIYF.